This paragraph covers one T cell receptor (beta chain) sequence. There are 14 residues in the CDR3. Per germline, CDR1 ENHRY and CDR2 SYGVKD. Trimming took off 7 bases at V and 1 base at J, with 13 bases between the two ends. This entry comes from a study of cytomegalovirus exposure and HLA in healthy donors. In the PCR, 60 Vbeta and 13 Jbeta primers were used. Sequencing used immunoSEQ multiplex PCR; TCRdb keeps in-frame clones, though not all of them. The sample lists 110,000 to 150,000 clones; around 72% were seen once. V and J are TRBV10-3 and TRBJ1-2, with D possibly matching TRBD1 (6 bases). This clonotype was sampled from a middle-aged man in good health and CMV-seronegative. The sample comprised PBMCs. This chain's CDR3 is CAIKEQGINYGYTF. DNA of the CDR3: TGTGCCATCAAGGAGCAGGGGATTAACTATGGCTACACCTTC.